This T cell receptor beta chain came from a study of blood T cell repertoires in COVID-19. On the study more broadly: Sites in the United States, Italy and Spain provided acute and convalescent COVID-19 samples. PBMCs, B-cell-depleted T cells, or T cells were the source of the cDNA or gDNA that made up the material.

What the recovered Cohort 3 donors had was two negative PCRs, clearance, or symptom resolution. As originally analysed: Cell counts per sample came from amplifying reference gene primers. Only in-frame clones appear in the TCRdb table, and some are missing; sequencing was by immunoSEQ multiplex PCR. Clone size and the V and J calls come from that table; the DNA yielded D and trimming. The table shows approximately 290,000 clones, with around 90% occurring only once. This TCR was sampled from a woman aged 25 to 39 who had recovered from COVID-19. Sequencing was performed on PBMCs or T cells enriched from blood (not recorded which).

CDR3 amino acids: CASSLRVSGNTIYF. The CDR3 DNA reads TGTGCCAGCAGTTTGCGGGTTTCTGGAAACACCATATATTTT. The rearrangement joins TRBV28 to TRBJ1-3; no clear D gene. Germline CDR1 MDHEN, CDR2 SYDVKM. V was cut by 3 bases and J by 1 base, with 7 bases left in between. The CDR3 length is 14 residues.